These 20 T cell receptor beta chains were all obtained from the same sample, sequenced in a study of shared clonotypes between healthy human individuals. Repertoires were generated with immunoSEQ multiplex PCR, while TCRdb's copy carries only in-frame clones and drops some. Of about 470,000 clones in the sample, 70% to 80% are singletons; the top ten hold roughly an eighth. What was sequenced was PBMCs. Receptors were obtained from a woman aged 40 to 50 in good health. Some clones in this sample may be carry-over from other donors' samples.

J is TRBJ2-1 and V is TRBV4-3; 8 positions agree with TRBD2. This CDR3 has 16 amino acids. The germline V gene encodes CDR1 LGHNA and CDR2 YSLEER. V lost 3 bases, J lost 7 bases, and 11 bases stayed unmatched. DNA for the CDR3: TGCGCCAGCAGCCAGGAAAGCGGGAGTACTTTAAATGAGCAGTTCTTC. This gives the protein CASSQESGSTLNEQFF.

The V call is TRBV6-1, the J call TRBJ2-1; a possible D gene is TRBD2 (6 bases). V was shortened by 2 bases and J by 6 bases, with 8 bases between the two germline ends. This CDR3 has 13 amino acids. Germline-derived CDR1 and CDR2 are MNHNS and SASEGT. CDR3 amino acids: CASSERTTNEQFF. DNA of the CDR3: TGTGCCAGCAGTGAAAGGACTACCAATGAGCAGTTCTTC.

The rearrangement joins TRBV15 to TRBJ2-2; 8 bases match TRBD1. In germline, CDR1 is LNHNV, CDR2 YYDKDF (reference sequence). Trimming at V came to 3 bases and at J to 1 base, leaving 4 bases not matched to a gene. This CDR3 is 16 amino acids long. This chain's CDR3 is CATSSGQGLNTGELFF. CDR3 DNA sequence: TGTGCCACCAGCAGCGGACAGGGCCTGAACACCGGGGAGCTGTTTTTT.

V usage is TRBV7-9 and J usage is TRBJ2-2, with 15 positions matching TRBD2. Germline CDR1 and CDR2: SEHNR and FQNEAQ (reference sequence). The J segment lost 5 bases and the V segment lost 6 bases, leaving 7 bases of the junction unmatched. This CDR3 comprises 17 residues. CDR3 bases: TGTGCCAGCAGTGATGGACTAGCGGGAGGGAGGACCGGGGAGCTGTTTTTT. It codes for CASSDGLAGGRTGELFF.

This clone was picked up a small number of times. V gene TRBV2 combines with J gene TRBJ2-5; the D gene is possibly TRBD2 (5 bases). The J call could be wrong; TRBJ2-7 is a better fit for the DNA end. Germline assignment: CDR1 SNHLY and CDR2 FYNNEI. This CDR3 is 13 amino acids long. The CDR3 spells CASGGGPSYEQYF. The CDR3 region has the DNA TGTGCCAGTGGCGGAGGCCCATCCTACGAGCAGTACTTC.

The V and J genes are TRBV7-2 and TRBJ2-2; 11 nucleotides align to TRBD2. This CDR3 has 18 residues. Germline V CDR1 and CDR2: SGHTA, FQGNSA. Trimming took 0 bases from V and 7 from J; bases not matched to a gene: 10. CDR3 bases: TGTGCCAGCAGCTTAGCCGTAGCGGGAGGGCCGCCTAGCGGGGAGCTGTTTTTT. Protein sequence: CASSLAVAGGPPSGELFF. Full variable domain (remainder filled in from reference TRBV7-2 and TRBJ2-2): GAGVSQSPSNKVTEKGKDVELRCDPISGHTALYWYRQSLGQGLEFLIYFQGNSAPDKSGLPSDRFSAERTGGSVSTLTIQRTQQEDSAVYLCASSLAVAGGPPSGELFFGEGSRLTVL.

The J gene is TRBJ2-5, the V gene TRBV4-2; 12 positions agree with TRBD2. V was clipped by 6 bases and J by 0 bases; unmatched bases: 2. This CDR3 comprises 15 residues. Germline V CDR1 and CDR2: LGHNA, YNFKEQ. The CDR3 DNA follows: TGTGCCAGCAGACGACTAGCGGGAGACCAAGAGACCCAGTACTTC. As protein: CASRRLAGDQETQYF.

This clone was seen only a few times. The chain has TRBV2 and TRBJ2-5; 11 bases map to TRBD1. The DNA end favors TRBJ2-7, so the J call may be wrong. The length of the CDR3 is 14 residues. CDR1 is SNHLY and CDR2 is FYNNEI in the germline V gene. The CDR3 sequence: CASSRDRGAYEQYF. The DNA of the CDR3 is TGTGCCAGCAGCAGGGACAGGGGGGCCTACGAGCAGTACTTC.

A few counts support this clone. This chain links TRBV5-5 with TRBJ1-5; tentative D call: TRBD1 (6 bases). V was pared by 0 bases and J by 2 bases, with 18 bases between. Germline V lookup: CDR1 SGHKS, CDR2 YYEKEE (reference sequence). The CDR3 loop spans 18 amino acids. The CDR3 DNA is TGTGCCAGCAGCTTGGTGGTTACAGGGTCGATCGGCAATCAGCCCCAGCATTTT. It encodes CASSLVVTGSIGNQPQHF.

The CDR3: CASGPYRLAADTQYF. CDR3 bases: TGTGCCAGCGGACCATACCGACTAGCGGCAGATACGCAGTATTTT. This chain joins TRBV27 and TRBJ2-3; 9 positions match TRBD2. The length of the CDR3 is 15 residues. The germline V gene has CDR1 MNHEY and CDR2 SMNVEV (reference sequence). The junction had 10 bases not matched to a gene; V was cut back by 8 bases and J by 4 bases.

This clone was counted a single time. V usage is TRBV18 and J usage is TRBJ1-5; D unclear. The germline V gene has CDR1 KGHSH and CDR2 LQKENI. The CDR3 is 14 amino acids. Trimming removed 2 bases at V and 0 bases at J, with 5 bases between. CDR3 sequence reads: CASSPDVSNQPQHF. Here the CDR3 DNA reads TGTGCCAGCTCACCAGACGTTAGCAATCAGCCCCAGCATTTT.

The V call is TRBV7-3, the J call TRBJ2-2; 8 nucleotides line up with TRBD2. Per germline, CDR1 SGHTA and CDR2 FQGTGA. V lost 3 bases, J lost 4 bases, and 4 bases stayed unmatched. The CDR3 consists of 15 residues. The CDR3 DNA reads as TGTGCCAGCAGCTTCGGACTAGCCTTCACCGGGGAGCTGTTTTTT. Its protein is CASSFGLAFTGELFF.

The chain recombines TRBV27 with TRBJ1-2; TRBD1 is a possible D gene (5 bases). CDR1 MNHEY and CDR2 SMNVEV come from the germline V gene (reference sequence). CDR3 length: 14 amino acids. The V gene lost 2 bases and the J gene lost 3 bases, with 10 bases spanning the gap. CDR3 sequence: CASSLVRGDYGYTF. The CDR3 DNA reads TGTGCCAGCAGTTTAGTACGGGGGGACTATGGCTACACCTTC.

This sequence joins TRBV28 and TRBJ2-7; D possibly corresponds to TRBD1 (6 bases). The CDR3 totals 13 residues. Germline lookup yields CDR1 MDHEN and CDR2 SYDVKM. Deletions cut 7 bases from V and 5 bases from J, with 15 bases between. CDR3 nucleotides: TGTGCCAGCACCTTGCGCAGGGGCCACGAGCAGTACTTC. As protein: CASTLRRGHEQYF.

The J gene is TRBJ2-5, the V gene TRBV7-2; 7 positions match TRBD2. Germline V gene lookup returns CDR1 SGHTA and CDR2 FQGNSA. This CDR3 is built from 14 residues. V lost 5 bases to trimming and J lost 3 bases; unmatched junction nucleotides: 6. CDR3: CASSPRGGEETQYF. Here the CDR3 DNA reads TGTGCCAGCAGCCCCCGCGGGGGAGAAGAGACCCAGTACTTC.

This clone was seen only a few times. This chain links TRBV2 with TRBJ2-1; 7 bases are shared with TRBD2. This CDR3 contains 14 residues. CDR1 is SNHLY, CDR2 FYNNEI, per germline. V shed 5 bases and J 1 base; nucleotides not matched to a gene: 2. This CDR3 reads CASSLLASYNEQFF. Written as DNA, the CDR3 is TGTGCCAGCAGTTTACTAGCGTCCTACAATGAGCAGTTCTTC.

The CDR3 sequence is CASSPIPPSEQYF. The CDR3, as DNA: TGTGCCAGCAGCCCTATACCACCTAGCGAGCAGTACTTC. The V call is TRBV5-4, the J call TRBJ2-7; no clear D. Trimming cost V 4 bases and J 6 bases, with 14 bases left between them. CDR1 SGHNT and CDR2 YYREEE come from the germline V gene (reference sequence). The CDR3 length is 13 residues. Together with reference TRBV5-4 and TRBJ2-7, the CDR3 gives the full variable domain: ETGVTQSPTHLIKTRGQQVTLRCSSQSGHNTVSWYQQALGQGPQFIFQYYREEENGRGNFPPRFSGLQFPNYSSELNVNALELDDSALYLCASSPIPPSEQYFGPGTRLTVT.

The chain couples TRBV4-1 to TRBJ1-3; no reliable D call. Trimming pared 0 bases from V and 5 bases from J, leaving 5 bases between. CDR1 and CDR2 (germline): MGHRA, YSYEKL. The CDR3 consists of 13 residues. CDR3 amino acids: CASSQDQRNTIYF. CDR3 bases: TGCGCCAGCAGCCAAGATCAAAGAAACACCATATATTTT.

The chain combines TRBV5-4 with TRBJ1-3, with TRBD1 as a possible D gene (5 bases). Looked up from germline, CDR1 is SGHNT and CDR2 is YYREEE (reference sequence). V was cut by 0 bases and J by 8 bases, with 12 bases left in between. The CDR3 has 14 residues. DNA for the CDR3: TGTGCCAGCAGCTTGGATGTCAGGGAGGACACCATATATTTT. It specifies CASSLDVREDTIYF. Based on the CDR3 plus reference TRBV5-4 and TRBJ1-3, the full variable domain is ETGVTQSPTHLIKTRGQQVTLRCSSQSGHNTVSWYQQALGQGPQFIFQYYREEENGRGNFPPRFSGLQFPNYSSELNVNALELDDSALYLCASSLDVREDTIYFGEGSWLTVV.

This chain links TRBV6-1 with TRBJ2-3, with 7 positions matching TRBD1. The CDR3 is made up of 15 amino acids. Trimming removed 2 bases from V and 1 base from J; junction bases left unmatched: 3. Germline CDR1 and CDR2: MNHNS and SASEGT. The CDR3 here is CASSESQGGTDTQYF. CDR3 DNA: TGTGCCAGCAGTGAAAGTCAGGGGGGCACAGATACGCAGTATTTT.